Sequencing of this T cell receptor beta chain was carried out in a study of response to subunit inactivated influenza vaccine. This clonotype was seen only a few times. V lost 6 bases, J lost 2 bases, and 8 bases lay in between. The CDR3 is 13 amino acids. CDR1 is MNHNS and CDR2 is SASEGT in the germline V gene. TCRdb reanalysed the RT-PCR reads using MiXCR and keeps one entry per CDR3 protein. The repertoire has around 190,000 distinct CDR3 sequences, about a tenth of them found once; the top ten carry approximately 10%. The source of this sequence is a middle-aged man who received an inactivated influenza vaccine. The rearrangement joins TRBV6-1 to TRBJ1-5; D unresolved. This specimen consisted of non-naive T cells sorted from PBMCs, obtained on the day of vaccination. The CDR3 protein is CASRVGGNQPQHF. In DNA form, the CDR3 reads TGTGCCAGCAGAGTCGGGGGCAATCAGCCCCAGCATTTT.